The T cell receptor beta chain under discussion was sequenced for a study of T-cell memory formation after mild COVID-19. General study points: That cross-reactive memory joined was suggested by some responding clones appearing in pre-infection memory. Among clones peaking at day 37 in the second wave, SARS-CoV-2 specificity remained unconfirmed.

This clonotype came up many times. Antigen: not known. Germline V CDR1 and CDR2: SEHNR, FQNEAQ (reference sequence). This CDR3 is built from 14 residues. Trimming took 4 bases from V and 0 from J, leaving 7 bases between them. cDNA libraries for TCR alpha and TCR beta, carrying sample barcodes and UMIs, came from 5'RACE with constant-segment primers. TCRdb passed the 5' RACE reads through MiXCR, listing each CDR3 protein once. The repertoire has about 430,000 distinct CDR3 sequences, roughly 18% of them found once; the top ten carry roughly 21%. The chain combines TRBV7-9 with TRBJ1-3, with a weak D call TRBD1 (6 bases). Sequences were obtained from PBMCs or a T cell subset sorted from them (not recorded which). This clonotype was obtained from a man younger than 35 who had mild COVID-19 (a few samples of this study predate the infection). Cell type and time point are not known. CDR3: CASSWTASGNTIYF. The DNA for the CDR3 is TGTGCCAGCAGCTGGACAGCCTCTGGAAACACCATATATTTT.